The 30 T cell receptor beta chains below all came from one sample that was sequenced in a study of glioma-infiltrating T cells. Using RNA template, CDR3s of TCR alpha and beta were amplified with iRepertoire arm-PCR. TCRdb fed the multiplex PCR reads into MiXCR, producing one record per CDR3 protein. The table shows fewer than 110,000 distinct CDR3 sequences, with around 28% occurring only once. The sequencing input was glioma tissue, nonneoplastic brain tissue, or PBMCs (not recorded which). Receptors were obtained from a human donor with low-grade glioma or glioblastoma, undergoing nonglioma brain surgery, or in good health (not recorded which).

This clonotype was counted at least ten times. This sequence joins TRBV19 and TRBJ2-7; D is possibly TRBD1 or TRBD2 (5 bases each). Germline values: CDR1 LNHDA, CDR2 SQIVND (reference sequence). CDR3 length equals 13 residues. The V end was cut by 1 base, the J end by 6 bases, with 10 bases between. CDR3: CASSIARDAEQYF. The DNA of the CDR3 is TGTGCCAGTAGTATAGCCAGGGACGCCGAGCAGTACTTC.

A few counts support this clonotype. The chain uses TRBV19 and TRBJ1-2; the match to TRBD1 covers 11 bases. Trimming cost V 6 bases and J 7 bases; bases outside gene matches: 10. The CDR3 extends over 15 amino acids. Germline CDR1 is LNHDA and CDR2 is SQIVND (reference sequence). The CDR3: CASSSGTGGRFGYTF. The CDR3 nucleotides are TGTGCCAGTAGCAGCGGGACAGGGGGAAGATTTGGCTACACCTTC.

This clonotype was seen a few times. The chain links TRBV18 to TRBJ2-1; possible D gene TRBD2, 5 bases. The CDR3 runs to 16 residues. Germline assignment: CDR1 KGHSH and CDR2 LQKENI. Trimming stripped 4 bases from V and 3 bases from J, with 16 bases between. DNA of the CDR3: TGTGCCAGCTCACAGGGCTACGGGGTGGGCTACAATGAGCAGTTCTTC. Amino acid sequence: CASSQGYGVGYNEQFF.

Remarks on this clonotype: Given a much more abundant clone one base away, this may be a read error. This chain joins TRBV15 and TRBJ2-7; the D gene could be TRBD1 or TRBD2 (5 bases each). Germline-derived CDR1 and CDR2 are LNHNV and YYDKDF (reference sequence). V shed 1 base and J shed 1 base, with 11 bases lying between them. The CDR3 consists of 15 residues. In nucleotides, the CDR3 is TGTGCCACCAGCAGAGGTCTTGGGGGTTCCTACGAGCAGTACTTC. This translates into CATSRGLGGSYEQYF.

V and J are TRBV5-6 and TRBJ2-5, with D unclear. V was clipped by 1 base and J by 5 bases, with 15 bases between them. Germline CDR1 and CDR2: SGHDT and YYEEEE. The CDR3 has 15 amino acids. This CDR3 reads CASSLLRVRSETQYF. In nucleotides, the CDR3 is TGTGCCAGCAGCTTGCTCCGAGTGCGAAGCGAGACCCAGTACTTC.

Comments on this clonotype: Being one base from a much bigger clone, this may be a read error. This chain links TRBV7-9 with TRBJ1-2, with D possibly matching TRBD1 (6 bases). CDR1 SEHNR and CDR2 FQNEAQ come from the germline V gene (reference sequence). V was trimmed by 4 bases and J by 5 bases, leaving 11 bases between them. The CDR3 totals 13 residues. This CDR3 is CASSSRGGYGYTF. CDR3 coding DNA: TGTGCCAGCAGCTCTAGAGGGGGGTATGGCTACACCTTC.

In this sample, this clonotype turned up many times. The chain employs TRBV19 and TRBJ2-1; 9 nucleotides agree with TRBD2. The V and J ends lost 4 bases and 10 bases, in that order; junction bases with no gene match: 8. The CDR3 is 14 residues long. CDR1 is LNHDA and CDR2 is SQIVND in the germline V gene (reference sequence). CDR3 amino acids: CASSTLAGRIEQFF. The DNA for the CDR3 is TGTGCCAGTAGTACCCTAGCGGGGAGGATCGAGCAGTTCTTC.

In its sample, this clonotype was seen many times. The rearrangement uses TRBV7-2 and TRBJ2-6, with TRBD1 identical over 8 bases. Per the germline V gene, CDR1 is SGHTA and CDR2 is FQGNSA. The V and J ends lost 7 bases and 1 base, in that order; junction bases with no gene match: 12. This CDR3 region has 18 residues. CDR3 nucleotide sequence: TGTGCCAGCATCCTGGTAGGACAGGGACATTCTGGGGCCAACGTCCTGACTTTC. Its translation is CASILVGQGHSGANVLTF.

In its sample, this clonotype was seen many times. The V and J genes are TRBV28 and TRBJ1-5; D may be TRBD1 (6 bases). V lost 7 bases and J lost 7, with 11 bases in between. This CDR3 has 12 amino acids. The V gene's germline CDR1 is MDHEN and CDR2 SYDVKM. The CDR3 loop reads CASNTQGQPQHF. The DNA of the CDR3 is TGTGCCAGCAATACGCAGGGGCAGCCCCAGCATTTT.

V usage is TRBV7-3 and J usage is TRBJ2-4; perhaps TRBD2 as D (7 bases). Germline lookup yields CDR1 SGHTA and CDR2 FQGTGA. CDR3 length: 15 amino acids. Trimming stripped 2 bases from V and 8 bases from J, with 16 bases between. In DNA, the CDR3 is TGTGCCAGCAGCTTAGGTAGGGGGGGAATGTACATTCAGTACTTC. Protein product: CASSLGRGGMYIQYF. Supplemented by reference TRBV7-3 and TRBJ2-4, the full variable domain reads GAGVSQTPSNKVTEKGKYVELRCDPISGHTALYWYRQSLGQGPEFLIYFQGTGAADDSGLPNDRFFAVRPEGSVSTLKIQRTERGDSAVYLCASSLGRGGMYIQYFGAGTRLSVL.

The chain is built from TRBV2 and TRBJ1-3, with 9 bases aligning to TRBD1. V shed 6 bases and J 8 bases; nucleotides not matched to a gene: 8. This CDR3 region has 14 residues. CDR1 and CDR2 from the germline V gene are SNHLY and FYNNEI. CDR3 DNA sequence: TGTGCCAGCAGACGCACGGACAGGGGAGACACCATATATTTT. As protein: CASRRTDRGDTIYF.

This clonotype was counted only a few times. The J gene is TRBJ2-3, the V gene TRBV3-1, with D possibly matching TRBD2 (6 bases). Per the germline V gene, CDR1 is LGHDT and CDR2 is YNNKEL (reference sequence). The CDR3 sequence is 13 residues long. V shed 0 bases and J shed 14 bases, with 15 bases lying between them. For the CDR3, the DNA is TGTGCCAGCAGCCAAGATTATGGGACTCAATTGTATTTT. Encoded protein: CASSQDYGTQLYF.

This clonotype was seen only once. This may stem from a read error, because a much larger clone lies one nucleotide away. The V call is TRBV4-2, the J call TRBJ2-1; D is unresolved. The V end lost 4 bases, the J end lost 10 bases, and 11 bases lay between the germline ends. Germline V gene sequence: CDR1 LGHNA, CDR2 YNFKEQ. This CDR3 is 12 amino acids long. In nucleotides, the CDR3 is TGTGCCAGCAGCCGAGATGTGAGGGAGCAGTTCTTC. The encoded protein is CASSRDVREQFF.

In this sample, this clonotype turned up a few times. The germline gene is not matched at one end of the junction; a read error may be the cause. This chain connects TRBV7-9 to TRBJ2-3, with TRBD1 matching over 7 bases. The CDR3 extends over 14 amino acids. CDR1 and CDR2 from the germline V gene are SEHNR and FQNEAQ (reference sequence). The CDR3 region has the DNA TGTGCCGGCAGTCCGGGACAGTCTTCATATACGCAGTATTTT. Its translation: CAGSPGQSSYTQYF.

Regarding this clonotype: A read error is possible here, since a much larger clone lies one base away. The genes are TRBV7-9 and TRBJ1-1; D is possibly TRBD1 (5 bases). The germline gives CDR1 SEHNR, CDR2 FQNEAQ (reference sequence). This CDR3 is built from 14 residues. CDR3 loop: CTSSSQGVNTEAFF. CDR3 coding DNA: TGTACCAGCAGCTCGCAGGGCGTGAACACTGAAGCTTTCTTT.

A single count supports this clonotype. A much larger clonotype is one base distant, so this may be a read error. The chain uses TRBV20-1 and TRBJ1-2; no reliable D call. Deletions cut 0 bases from V and 3 bases from J, with 5 bases between. Per germline, CDR1 DFQATT and CDR2 SNEGSKA (reference sequence). This CDR3 is built from 12 residues. The CDR3, as DNA: TGCAGTGCTAGAGACCGAGACTATGGCTACACCTTC. Translating gives CSARDRDYGYTF.

This clonotype occurred many times. J is TRBJ1-3 and V is TRBV20-1, with unresolved D. The V gene lost 3 bases and the J gene lost 4 bases, with 13 bases spanning the gap. Germline V gene lookup returns CDR1 DFQATT and CDR2 SNEGSKA (reference sequence). The CDR3 consists of 14 residues. The CDR3 DNA reads TGCAGTGCTAGCACCGGCGTCTACGGAAACACCATATATTTT. Its protein product is CSASTGVYGNTIYF.

In this sample, this clonotype turned up a few times. The V and J genes are TRBV10-3 and TRBJ2-1; the D gene is possibly TRBD2 (7 bases). The CDR3 is made up of 15 amino acids. Germline V gene data show CDR1 as ENHRY and CDR2 as SYGVKD. V lost 6 bases and J lost 8, with 20 bases in between. This CDR3 reads CAISRGGASIDEQFF. CDR3 DNA sequence: TGTGCCATCAGCCGAGGGGGGGCTAGCATTGATGAGCAGTTCTTC.

As regards this clonotype: Since a much larger clone is just one base distant, this may be a read error. The gene calls are TRBV27 and TRBJ2-3, with 9 nucleotides matching TRBD1. This CDR3 is built from 14 residues. CDR1 MNHEY and CDR2 SMNVEV come from the germline V gene (reference sequence). With V trimmed by 10 bases and J by 5 bases, 10 bases remained unmatched. DNA for the CDR3: TGTGCCATCAAACCGGGACAGGGTGTAGATACGCAGTATTTT. Translation gives CAIKPGQGVDTQYF.

On this clonotype itself: A much larger clonotype is one base distant, so this may be a read error. V and J are TRBV20-1 and TRBJ1-1; unclear D gene. V was cut by 6 bases and J by 8 bases, with 16 bases left in between. The length of the CDR3 is 12 residues. Germline CDR1 reads DFQATT; CDR2 reads SNEGSKA (reference sequence). The CDR3 region is CSATGLYQEAFF. The CDR3 DNA sequence: TGCAGTGCCACCGGACTGTATCAGGAAGCTTTCTTT.

This clonotype has just a few counts. The chain joins TRBV7-6 to TRBJ1-1, with TRBD1 matching over 9 bases. Germline CDR1 and CDR2: SGHVS and FNYEAQ. J lost 6 bases, V lost 0 bases, and 8 bases had no gene match. The CDR3 sequence is 16 residues long. CDR3 in DNA: TGTGCCAGCAGCTTAGCCGGCGGACAGGGGCGAGCTGAAGCTTTCTTT. Protein sequence: CASSLAGGQGRAEAFF.

The J gene is TRBJ1-2, the V gene TRBV11-2; the match to TRBD1 covers 11 bases. V gave up 7 bases and J gave up 0 bases; unmatched junction bases: 16. From germline, CDR1 is SGHAT and CDR2 FQNNGV. CDR3 length equals 19 residues. Here the CDR3 reads CASTPRRGTGGRANYGYTF. The DNA for the CDR3 is TGTGCCAGCACCCCTCGGAGGGGGACAGGGGGGAGGGCTAACTATGGCTACACCTTC.

This clonotype occurred many times. The chain joins TRBV27 to TRBJ2-3; D is ambiguous. Germline V gives CDR1 MNHEY, CDR2 SMNVEV (reference sequence). The CDR3 consists of 14 residues. V was cut by 3 bases and J by 7 bases, with 14 bases left in between. CDR3 nucleotides: TGTGCCAGCAGTTTCCTTCTCGCGGTTCATACGCAGTATTTT. Its translation is CASSFLLAVHTQYF.

In this sample, this clonotype turned up many times. The genes are TRBV7-2 and TRBJ2-3; TRBD2 might be the D (6 bases). Germline CDR1 and CDR2: SGHTA and FQGNSA. The V end lost 2 bases, the J end lost 6 bases, and 12 bases lay between the germline ends. This CDR3 is 14 amino acids long. CDR3 sequence: CASSLSLAMDTQYF. DNA for the CDR3: TGTGCCAGCAGCTTATCACTAGCCATGGATACGCAGTATTTT.

Concerning this clonotype: A much larger clone lies one base from this, so it may be a read error. The rearrangement joins TRBV6-1 to TRBJ1-5; perhaps TRBD1 as D (5 bases). This CDR3 has 14 amino acids. Germline values: CDR1 MNHNS, CDR2 SASEGT. The chain's CDR3 is CASNKGTADQPQRF. CDR3 nucleotide sequence: TGTGCCAGCAACAAGGGGACGGCGGATCAGCCCCAGCGTTTT.

The chain joins TRBV3-1 to TRBJ2-1; D might be TRBD2 (5 bases). This CDR3 has 11 residues. With 7 bases removed from V and 8 bases from J, the gap between germline ends came to 9 bases. Germline V lookup: CDR1 LGHDT, CDR2 YNNKEL (reference sequence). DNA of the CDR3: TGTGCCAGCACCTCAGCGGATGAGCAGTTCTTC. Translating gives CASTSADEQFF.

As DNA, the CDR3 is TGTGCCAGCAGCTTGGTGGAAGCTGGAAACACCATATATTTT. Residues: CASSLVEAGNTIYF. The chain employs TRBV4-2 and TRBJ1-3; D gene uncertain. CDR1 LGHNA and CDR2 YNFKEQ come from the germline V gene. V gave up 5 bases and J gave up 2 bases, with 10 bases separating them. The CDR3 spans 14 residues.

This clonotype has a count of ten or more. Germline and junction disagree at one end, which may indicate a read error. The chain combines TRBV27 with TRBJ2-1; perhaps TRBD2 as D (7 bases). CDR1 MNHEY and CDR2 SMNVEV come from the germline V gene (reference sequence). The CDR3 has 16 residues. In DNA, the CDR3 is TGTGCCAGCAATTTAAACAGGGAGGGTCCCTACAATGAGCAGTTCTTC. Its translation: CASNLNREGPYNEQFF.

The chain links TRBV6-1 to TRBJ2-7; no clear D gene. The CDR3 length is 15 residues. V was pared by 3 bases and J by 0 bases, with 12 bases between. Germline CDR1 reads MNHNS; CDR2 reads SASEGT. This chain's CDR3 is CASSDLSLSSYEQYF. In DNA form, the CDR3 reads TGTGCCAGCAGTGACCTTAGCCTTAGCTCCTACGAGCAGTACTTC.

V usage is TRBV30 and J usage is TRBJ1-2, with a weak D call TRBD1 (6 bases). CDR3 length: 11 residues. The germline V and J ends were trimmed by 3 bases and 6 bases, with 8 bases remaining between them. Germline-derived CDR1 and CDR2 are GTSNPN and SVGIG (reference sequence). In nucleotides, the CDR3 is TGTGCCTGGAGACAGGGCCATGGCTACACCTTC. Protein sequence: CAWRQGHGYTF.